These 4 T cell receptor beta chains originate from one sample sequenced in a study of PD-L1 blockade in urothelial cancer. Here immunoSEQ multiplex PCR was the method, and the copy in TCRdb shows in-frame clones only, minus some. Of around 45,000 clones in the sample, more than 75% were seen once. This material consisted of PBMCs, taken around atezolizumab (anti-PD-L1) treatment. The source of these receptors is a woman in her fifties or sixties with urothelial cancer.

This sequence joins TRBV5-4 and TRBJ2-7; TRBD1 matches at 11 bases. The CDR3 spans 15 residues. J gave up 7 bases and V 4 bases, and 10 bases lay outside the gene matches. The germline CDR1 and CDR2 sequences are SGHNT and YYREEE (reference sequence). The CDR3 DNA reads TGTGCCAGCAGCCCGAAAGGACAGGGGGCGAGAGAGCAGTACTTC. Translating gives CASSPKGQGAREQYF.

The chain employs TRBV7-9 and TRBJ1-1; 8 positions agree with TRBD1. The length of the CDR3 is 15 residues. The J segment lost 2 bases and the V segment lost 5 bases, leaving 7 bases of the junction unmatched. The germline CDR1 and CDR2 sequences are SEHNR and FQNEAQ (reference sequence). The CDR3 nucleotides are TGTGCCAGCAGCCTAGGACAGGGAAGTAACACTGAAGCTTTCTTT. It yields the protein CASSLGQGSNTEAFF.

This clone was counted a single time. The V gene is TRBV5-1, the J gene TRBJ2-1; 8 bases line up with TRBD2. This CDR3 comprises 14 residues. The germline gives CDR1 SGHRS, CDR2 YFSETQ. The ends lost 1 base at V and 10 bases at J; junction bases unmatched: 7. This CDR3 is CASSLIGAGGEQFF. Written as DNA, the CDR3 is TGCGCCAGCAGCTTGATTGGTGCGGGGGGCGAGCAGTTCTTC.

The rearrangement links TRBV6-1 to TRBJ1-3, with TRBD1 matching 8 bases. The CDR3 sequence is 17 residues long. The J segment lost 0 bases and the V segment lost 2 bases, leaving 6 bases of the junction unmatched. Germline-derived CDR1 and CDR2 are MNHNS and SASEGT. The CDR3 region is CASSEPPGQASGNTIYF. The CDR3 DNA is TGTGCCAGCAGTGAACCTCCGGGACAGGCCTCTGGAAACACCATATATTTT.